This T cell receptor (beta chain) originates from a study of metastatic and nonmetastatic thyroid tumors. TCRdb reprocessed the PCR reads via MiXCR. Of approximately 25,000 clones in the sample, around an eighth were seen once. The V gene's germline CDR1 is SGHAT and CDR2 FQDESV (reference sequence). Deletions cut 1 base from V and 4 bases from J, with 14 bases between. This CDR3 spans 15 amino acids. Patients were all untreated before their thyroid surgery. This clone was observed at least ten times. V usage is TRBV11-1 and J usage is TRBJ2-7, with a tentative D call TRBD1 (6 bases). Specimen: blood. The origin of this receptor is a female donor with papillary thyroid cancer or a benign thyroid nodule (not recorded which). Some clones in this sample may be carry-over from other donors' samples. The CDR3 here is CASSLGSGDPYEQYF. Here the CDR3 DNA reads TGTGCCAGCAGCTTAGGGTCAGGGGACCCATACGAGCAGTACTTC.